The rows below give T cell receptor beta chains drawn from one sample of a study of shared clonotypes between healthy human individuals. Profiled with immunoSEQ multiplex PCR; TCRdb holds only in-frame clones, not every one. The table records approximately 530,000 clones, about 96% of them present only once. Sequencing was done on a sample of naive CD4+ T cells sorted from blood. These receptors all stem from a woman between 25 and 40 years old in good health. Each CDR3 is given with its conserved first and last residue. D genes are given only for firm matches. Clone size is stated in some rows and not others, as once, few, many or a class when expanded.

v_call	j_call	d_call	clone_size	cdr3_nt	cdr3_aa
TRBV15	TRBJ2-7	.	.	TGTGCCACCAGCAGAGGGGGCCCGGAGGGCTACGAGCAGTACTTC	CATSRGGPEGYEQYF
TRBV30	TRBJ1-3	.	.	TGTGCCTGGGGGGGTGGCGGAAACACCATATATTTT	CAWGGGGNTIYF
TRBV19	TRBJ2-1	.	.	TGTGCCAGTAGTAGCAGCGGGCCCTACAATGAGCAGTTCTTC	CASSSSGPYNEQFF
TRBV29-1	TRBJ2-5	.	.	TGCAGCGTTGATGGCAGGCCGCAAGAGACCCAGTACTTC	CSVDGRPQETQYF
TRBV19	TRBJ1-4	.	.	TGTGCCAGTAGTCCACAGCAAAATGAAAAACTGTTTTTT	CASSPQQNEKLFF
TRBV9	TRBJ2-6	TRBD1	.	TGTGCCAGCAGTGGGACAGCTGGGGCCAACGTCCTGACTTTC	CASSGTAGANVLTF
TRBV6-5	TRBJ2-7	TRBD2	.	TGTGCCAGCAGTTCCGGGACTAGTCCCGTCTCCTACGAGCAGTACTTC	CASSSGTSPVSYEQYF
TRBV4-1	TRBJ2-7	TRBD2	.	TGCGCCAGCAGCCAAGATCCTCAAGCGGGAACCTCCTACGAGCAGTACTTC	CASSQDPQAGTSYEQYF
TRBV18	TRBJ2-5	.	.	TGTGCCAGCTCACCAGACGTGTCCCAAGAGACCCAGTACTTC	CASSPDVSQETQYF
TRBV27	TRBJ1-5	.	.	TGTGCCAGCAGAACAAAAGCTCGGGGCAATCAGCCCCAGCATTTT	CASRTKARGNQPQHF
TRBV2	TRBJ2-3	.	.	TGTGCCAGCCGTCGGGACGGATCCTATACGCAGTATTTT	CASRRDGSYTQYF
TRBV10-3	TRBJ2-2	.	.	TGTGCCATCAGTCCCCATGACCAGGTTGGGGAGCTGTTTTTT	CAISPHDQVGELFF
TRBV6-1	TRBJ2-5	.	.	TGTGCCAGCAGTGAAAATTCTGCGGGATTGATTTGGGAGACCCAGTACTTC	CASSENSAGLIWETQYF
TRBV29-1	TRBJ2-7	.	.	TGCAGCGTTGTTAGCGGTAGTACCTACGAGCAGTACTTC	CSVVSGSTYEQYF
TRBV7-6	TRBJ2-6	.	.	TGTGCCAGCAGCTTTCGTCAGGGAGATTCCTCTGGGGCCAACGTCCTGACTTTC	CASSFRQGDSSGANVLTF
TRBV7-8	TRBJ1-4	TRBD1	.	TGTGCCAGCAGCCTCGACAGGGGAAGTGAAAAACTGTTTTTT	CASSLDRGSEKLFF
TRBV10-3	TRBJ2-7	TRBD2	.	TGTGCCATTGCCGCGGGGGACTACGAGCAGTACTTC	CAIAAGDYEQYF
TRBV30	TRBJ2-1	TRBD2	.	TGTGCCGCCAATAGCGGGAGTCCCTACTCCGAGCAGTTCTTC	CAANSGSPYSEQFF
TRBV4-1	TRBJ1-2	TRBD1	.	TGCGCCAGCAGCCGATCCAGGCCGGGACAGGGGTCTGGCGGCTACACCTTC	CASSRSRPGQGSGGYTF
TRBV11-2	TRBJ2-7	TRBD2	once	TGTGCCAGCAGCCCCCGACTAGCGGGAGATCCCTACGAGCAGTACTTC	CASSPRLAGDPYEQYF